This TCR beta chain was identified in a study of shared clonotypes between healthy human individuals. Study conclusions and caveats: Among four donors, approximately 5.4% of naive CD4 clonotypes were found in common.

Naive CD8 cells lacked CD45RO and underwent positive selection for CCR7, leaving out terminally differentiated effector memory CD45RA+ cells. Replicate sorted-subset PCRs were loaded with 150 to 250 ng DNA, 31,000 or so T cell genomes. The data were produced by immunoSEQ multiplex PCR, yet TCRdb's version contains in-frame clones alone and is incomplete. The data show 2 million to 2.5 million clones, approximately 94% seen once. Remarks on this clone: Antigen specificity is unknown.

The sequenced material came from naive CD8+ T cells from PBMCs. The clonotype originates from a young man in good health. Some clones in this sample may be carry-over from other donors' samples.

CDR3 residues: CASSLEMAPENQPQHF. The CDR3 nucleotides read TGTGCCAGCAGCTTAGAAATGGCACCGGAAAATCAGCCCCAGCATTTT. The V and J genes are TRBV7-8 and TRBJ1-5, with D uncertain. The CDR3 length is 16 residues. Trimming took off 1 base at V and 4 bases at J, with 14 bases between the two ends. CDR1 is SGHVS, CDR2 FQNEAQ, per germline.